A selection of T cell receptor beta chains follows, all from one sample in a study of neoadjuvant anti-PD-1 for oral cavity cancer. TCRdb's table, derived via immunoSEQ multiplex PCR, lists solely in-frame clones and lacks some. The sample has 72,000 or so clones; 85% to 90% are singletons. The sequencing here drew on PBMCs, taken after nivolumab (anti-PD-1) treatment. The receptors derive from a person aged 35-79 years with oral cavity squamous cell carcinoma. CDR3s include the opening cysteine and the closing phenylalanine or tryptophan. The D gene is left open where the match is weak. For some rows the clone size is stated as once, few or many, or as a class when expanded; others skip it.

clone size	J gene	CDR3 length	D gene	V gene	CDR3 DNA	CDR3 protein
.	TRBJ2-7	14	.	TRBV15	TGTGCCACCAGCAAAGGGGACATCTCCTACGAGCAGTACTTC	CATSKGDISYEQYF
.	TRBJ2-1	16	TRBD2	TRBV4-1	TGCGCCAGCAGCCACGGGAGGCTAACCCCTTGGAATGAGCAGTTCTTC	CASSHGRLTPWNEQFF
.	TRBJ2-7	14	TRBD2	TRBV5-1	TGCGCCAGCAGCTTGAGGACTAGCGGGTACGAGCAGTACTTC	CASSLRTSGYEQYF
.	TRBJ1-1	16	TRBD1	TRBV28	TGTGCCAGCAGTTTATACTGGGACAGGGGAAACACTGAAGCTTTCTTT	CASSLYWDRGNTEAFF
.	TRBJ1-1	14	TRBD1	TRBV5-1	TGCGCCAGCAGCGGGGGACAGGGAAACACTGAAGCTTTCTTT	CASSGGQGNTEAFF
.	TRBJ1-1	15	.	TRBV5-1	TGCGCCAGCAGCTTGGCCTCTGGGCGGGGCACTGAAGCTTTCTTT	CASSLASGRGTEAFF
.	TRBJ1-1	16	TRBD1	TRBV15	TGTGCCACCAGCAAGGGGGTGACAGGGGGTGAGAGTGAAGCTTTCTTT	CATSKGVTGGESEAFF
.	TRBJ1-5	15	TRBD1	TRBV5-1	TGCGCCAGCAGCGTAACGGGACAGCCTTCTCAACCCCAGCATTTT	CASSVTGQPSQPQHF
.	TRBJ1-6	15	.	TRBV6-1	TGTGCCAGCAGACCCATGACAGGTCCAAATTCACCCCTCCACTTT	CASRPMTGPNSPLHF
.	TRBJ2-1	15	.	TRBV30	TGTGCCTGGAGTGTAATAGGGGCGACTTACAATGAGCAGTTCTTC	CAWSVIGATYNEQFF
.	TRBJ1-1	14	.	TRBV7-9	TGTGCCAGCAGCTTACGGCAGGGGCACACTGAAGCTTTCTTT	CASSLRQGHTEAFF
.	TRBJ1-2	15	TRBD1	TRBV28	TGTGCCAGCAGTTTGGCCCGGCAGGGGGCCAGAGGCTACACCTTC	CASSLARQGARGYTF
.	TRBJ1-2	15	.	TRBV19	TGTGCCAGTAGTAGTCTGACAGTGGGTAACTATGGCTACACCTTC	CASSSLTVGNYGYTF
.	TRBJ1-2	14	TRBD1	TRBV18	TGTGCCAGCTCACCGAAGACAGGGGAGGGGGGCTACACCTTC	CASSPKTGEGGYTF
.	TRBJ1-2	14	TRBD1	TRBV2	TGTGCCAGCGGAGGGGGACAGGGGGCTTGGGGCTACACCTTC	CASGGGQGAWGYTF
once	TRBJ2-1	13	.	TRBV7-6	TGTGCCAGCAGCCCAGGAGGATACAATGAGCAGTTCTTC	CASSPGGYNEQFF
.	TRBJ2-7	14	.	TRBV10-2	TGCGCCAGCAGTGAGTCGTGGGGGCGGTACGAGCAGTACTTC	CASSESWGRYEQYF
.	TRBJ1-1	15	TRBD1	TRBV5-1	TGCGCCAGCAGCTTTTCGTCAGCAGGGGGCACTGAAGCTTTCTTT	CASSFSSAGGTEAFF
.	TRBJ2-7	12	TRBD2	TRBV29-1	TGCAGCGTTGGGGGGGGTATCTACGAGCAGTACTTC	CSVGGGIYEQYF
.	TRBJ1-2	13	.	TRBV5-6	TGTGCCAGCAGCTCGGGTCATAACTATGGCTACACCTTC	CASSSGHNYGYTF
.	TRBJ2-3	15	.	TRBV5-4	TGTGCCAGCAGCGCGCGACTAGGGAGCACAGATACGCAGTATTTT	CASSARLGSTDTQYF
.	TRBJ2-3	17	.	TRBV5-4	TGTGCCAGCAGCCCGTCCGGGGCGGGGAGTAGCACAGATACGCAGTATTTT	CASSPSGAGSSTDTQYF
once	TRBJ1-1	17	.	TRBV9	TGTGCCAGCAGCGTAGTGGGAACAGGGTTAATAAACACTGAAGCTTTCTTT	CASSVVGTGLINTEAFF
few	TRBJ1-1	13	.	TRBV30	TGTGCCTGGAGTGTACAGGGCGCCACTGAAGCTTTCTTT	CAWSVQGATEAFF
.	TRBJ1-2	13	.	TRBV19	TGTGCCAGTAGTACAGGGTTGTTGTATGGCTACACCTTC	CASSTGLLYGYTF
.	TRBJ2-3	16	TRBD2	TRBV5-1	TGCGCCAGCAGCTTGGAAGGACTAGCCGCCACAGATACGCAGTATTTT	CASSLEGLAATDTQYF
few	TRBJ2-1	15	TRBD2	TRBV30	TGTGCCTGGAGTGTGATTAGCGGGGTGTACAATGAGCAGTTCTTC	CAWSVISGVYNEQFF
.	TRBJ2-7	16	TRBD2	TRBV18	TGTGCCAGCTCACCGTTTCTAGCGGAGGAACTAGACGAGCAGTACTTC	CASSPFLAEELDEQYF
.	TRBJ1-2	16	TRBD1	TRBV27	TGTGCCAGCAGACCCGACAGGGCTCCAGGGGAGTATGGCTACACCTTC	CASRPDRAPGEYGYTF
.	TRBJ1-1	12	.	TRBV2	TGTGCCAGCAGTGAAGGGGGGACTGAAGCTTTCTTT	CASSEGGTEAFF
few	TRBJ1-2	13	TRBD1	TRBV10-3	TGTGCCATCGCGTCGGACAGGGGGACTGGCTACACCTTC	CAIASDRGTGYTF
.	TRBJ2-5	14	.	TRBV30	TGTGCCTGGAGTGTAGGGCCCCGAGGGGAGACCCAGTACTTC	CAWSVGPRGETQYF
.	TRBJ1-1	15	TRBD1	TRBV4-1	TGCGCCAGCAGCCAACCCACCACAGGGGTAACTGAAGCTTTCTTT	CASSQPTTGVTEAFF
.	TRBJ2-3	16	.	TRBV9	TGTGCCAGCAGCGTAGCGGCTAGCGGTAGGGGGGATACGCAGTATTTT	CASSVAASGRGDTQYF
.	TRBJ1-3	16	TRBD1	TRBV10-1	TGCGCCAGCACCCAACGGGACAGGGAACTTGGAAACACCATATATTTT	CASTQRDRELGNTIYF
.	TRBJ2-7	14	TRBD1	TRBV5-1	TGCGCCAGCAGCTTCGCGGGACAGGGCTACGAGCAGTACTTC	CASSFAGQGYEQYF
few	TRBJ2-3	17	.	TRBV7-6	TGTGCCAGCAGCTTAGTCCTTTTGCGGGATAGCACAGATACGCAGTATTTT	CASSLVLLRDSTDTQYF
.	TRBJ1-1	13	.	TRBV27	TGTGCCAGCAGTTTTATGGGGGTTACTGAAGCTTTCTTT	CASSFMGVTEAFF
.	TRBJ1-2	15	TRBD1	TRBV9	TGTGCCAGCAGCACAGGACAGGGGGGAATGTATGGCTACACCTTC	CASSTGQGGMYGYTF
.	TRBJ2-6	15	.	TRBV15	TGTGCCACCAGCAGAGAACTCGGTGGGGCCAACGTCCTGACTTTC	CATSRELGGANVLTF
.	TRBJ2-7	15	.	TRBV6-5	TGTGCCAGCAGTTACTCTTCCGGGGGCGGTTACGAGCAGTACTTC	CASSYSSGGGYEQYF
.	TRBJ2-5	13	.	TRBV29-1	TGCAGCGTTGAAGATGCAGGGGCAGAGACCCAGTACTTC	CSVEDAGAETQYF
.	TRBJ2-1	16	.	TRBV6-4	TGTGCCAGCAGTGACTCGATCGGGCTCTCCTACAATGAGCAGTTCTTC	CASSDSIGLSYNEQFF
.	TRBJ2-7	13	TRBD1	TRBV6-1	TGTGCCACCGGAACTCAGGGGGCGAGAGAGCAGTACTTC	CATGTQGAREQYF
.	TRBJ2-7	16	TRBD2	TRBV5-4	TGTGCCAGCAGCTTGGGCCGAGCGGGAGCGGCCTACGAGCAGTACTTC	CASSLGRAGAAYEQYF
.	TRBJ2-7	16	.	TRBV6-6	TGTGCCAGCAGTTACTCCTTCTCTGGCAAGATCTACGAGCAGTACTTC	CASSYSFSGKIYEQYF
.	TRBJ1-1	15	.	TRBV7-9	TGTGCCAGCGGCCTCGAGCCGGGGGGCCGGACTGAAGCTTTCTTT	CASGLEPGGRTEAFF
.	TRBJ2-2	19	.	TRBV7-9	TGTGCCAGCAGCTTAGTGACGGGCGGAACTCTAACGAACACCGGGGAGCTGTTTTTT	CASSLVTGGTLTNTGELFF
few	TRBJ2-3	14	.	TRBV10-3	TGTGCCATCAGCCAGGGAGGTGGCACAGATACGCAGTATTTT	CAISQGGGTDTQYF
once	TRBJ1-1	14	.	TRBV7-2	TGTGCCAGCAGCTTCTCTTCTTACTACACTGAAGCTTTCTTT	CASSFSSYYTEAFF
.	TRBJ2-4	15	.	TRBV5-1	TGCGCCAGCAGCCGGGGGACGGACGCCAAAAACATTCAGTACTTC	CASSRGTDAKNIQYF
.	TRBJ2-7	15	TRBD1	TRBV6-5	TGTGCCAGCAGTACGCGGACAGGAGGTTCCTACGAGCAGTACTTC	CASSTRTGGSYEQYF
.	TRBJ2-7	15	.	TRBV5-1	TGCGCCAGCAGCTTGGATCAGGGTGTCGCCTACGAGCAGTACTTC	CASSLDQGVAYEQYF
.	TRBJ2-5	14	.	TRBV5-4	TGTGCCAGCAGCACGGCAACCAGAACAGAGACCCAGTACTTC	CASSTATRTETQYF
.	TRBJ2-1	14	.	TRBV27	TGTGCCAGCAGTTTTCAGGCCAGCTTCGGTGAGCAGTTCTTC	CASSFQASFGEQFF
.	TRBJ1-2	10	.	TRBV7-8	TGTGCCAGCAGCCCCCGCGGCTACACCTTC	CASSPRGYTF
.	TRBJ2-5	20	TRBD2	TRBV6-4	TGTGCCAGCAGTGACTCGATGTTGACTAGCGGGAGGGCCTGTGCAGAGACCCAGTACTTC	CASSDSMLTSGRACAETQYF
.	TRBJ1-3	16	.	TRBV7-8	TGTGCCAGCAGCTTAGGACGTCCGATCTCTGGAAACACCATATATTTT	CASSLGRPISGNTIYF
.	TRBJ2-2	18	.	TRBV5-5	TGTGCCAGCAGCTGGTTGGGGACCTCATCCGCGAACACCGGGGAGCTGTTTTTT	CASSWLGTSSANTGELFF
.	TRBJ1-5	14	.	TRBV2	TGTGCCAGCACGGGGGCTAATAGCAATCAGCCCCAGCATTTT	CASTGANSNQPQHF